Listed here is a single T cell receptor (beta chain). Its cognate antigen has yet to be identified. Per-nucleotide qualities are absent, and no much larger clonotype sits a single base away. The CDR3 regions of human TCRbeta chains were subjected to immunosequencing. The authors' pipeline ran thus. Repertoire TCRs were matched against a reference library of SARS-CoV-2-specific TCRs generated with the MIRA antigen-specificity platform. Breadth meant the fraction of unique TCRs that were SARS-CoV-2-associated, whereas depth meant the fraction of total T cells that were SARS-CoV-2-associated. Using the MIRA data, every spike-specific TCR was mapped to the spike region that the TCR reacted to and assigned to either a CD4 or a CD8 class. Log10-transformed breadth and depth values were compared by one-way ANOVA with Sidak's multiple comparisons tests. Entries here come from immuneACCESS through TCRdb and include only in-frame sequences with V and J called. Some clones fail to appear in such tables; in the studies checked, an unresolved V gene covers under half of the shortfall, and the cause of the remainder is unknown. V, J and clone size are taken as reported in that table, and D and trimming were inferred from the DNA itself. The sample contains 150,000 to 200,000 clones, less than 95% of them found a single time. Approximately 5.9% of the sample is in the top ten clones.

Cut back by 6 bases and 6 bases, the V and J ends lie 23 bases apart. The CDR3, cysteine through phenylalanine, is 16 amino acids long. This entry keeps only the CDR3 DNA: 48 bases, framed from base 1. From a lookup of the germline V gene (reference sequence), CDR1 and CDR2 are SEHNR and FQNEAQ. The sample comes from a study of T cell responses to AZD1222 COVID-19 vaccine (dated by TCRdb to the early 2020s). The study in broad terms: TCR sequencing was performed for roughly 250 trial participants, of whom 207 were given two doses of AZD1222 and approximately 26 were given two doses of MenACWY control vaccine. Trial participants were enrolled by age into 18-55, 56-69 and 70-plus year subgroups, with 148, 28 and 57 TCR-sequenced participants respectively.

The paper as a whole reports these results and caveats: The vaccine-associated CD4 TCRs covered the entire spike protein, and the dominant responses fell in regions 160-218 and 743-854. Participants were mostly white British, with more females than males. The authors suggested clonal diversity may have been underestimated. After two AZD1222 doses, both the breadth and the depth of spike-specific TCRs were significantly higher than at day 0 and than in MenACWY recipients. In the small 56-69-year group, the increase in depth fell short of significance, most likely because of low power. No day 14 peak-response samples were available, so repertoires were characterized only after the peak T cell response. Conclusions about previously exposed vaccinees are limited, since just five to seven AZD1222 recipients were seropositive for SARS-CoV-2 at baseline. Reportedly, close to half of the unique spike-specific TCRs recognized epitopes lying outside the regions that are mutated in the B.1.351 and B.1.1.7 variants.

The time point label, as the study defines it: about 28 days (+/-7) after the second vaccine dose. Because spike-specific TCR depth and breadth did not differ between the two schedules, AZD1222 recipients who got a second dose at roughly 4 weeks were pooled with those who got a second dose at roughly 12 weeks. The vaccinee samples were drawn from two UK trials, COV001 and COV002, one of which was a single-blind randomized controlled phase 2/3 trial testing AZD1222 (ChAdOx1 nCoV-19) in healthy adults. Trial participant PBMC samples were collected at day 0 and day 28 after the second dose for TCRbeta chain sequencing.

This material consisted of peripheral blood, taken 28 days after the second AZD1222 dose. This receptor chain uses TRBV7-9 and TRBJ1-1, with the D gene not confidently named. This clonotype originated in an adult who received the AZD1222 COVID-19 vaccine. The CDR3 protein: CASSPPNRAHGAEAFF. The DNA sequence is TGTGCCAGCAGTCCTCCAAACCGGGCTCATGGGGCTGAAGCTTTCTTT.